Following are 17 T cell receptor beta chains from one sample sequenced in a study of blood T cells in healthy people across ages (dated by TCRdb to the mid-2010s). Library generation was performed with 5' RACE. Sequencing took place on an Illumina HiSeq 2500. A second PCR of about 7 to 12 cycles was run with a J-beta primer mix and a sample-barcoded 5' primer. TCRdb handled the public reads itself, with Q25 trimming in fastp and clone calling in MiXCR, and kept productive beta chains. Duplicate CDR3 protein sequences are folded into a single record with the most common DNA and genes. This sample is represented by some 560,000 distinct CDR3 sequences; about 26% of them were singletons. Of the sample, over 3.5% falls within the top ten clones. This sample also appeared in a second study, on T cells of mothers and their children.

The sample consisted of blood. The receptors originated from a boy under 10 years old in good health.

The V and J genes are TRBV12-3 or TRBV12-4 and TRBJ2-3; D is unclear. V was cut by 10 bases and J by 7 bases, with 12 bases left in between. The CDR3 contains 11 residues. In DNA form, the CDR3 reads TGTGCCACCGATCGCCACCATACGCAGTATTTT. Translation gives CATDRHHTQYF.

V gene TRBV27 combines with J gene TRBJ2-5, with 7 bases aligning to TRBD2. The junction had 9 bases not matched to a gene; V was cut back by 5 bases and J by 3 bases. This CDR3 contains 15 residues. Germline lookup yields CDR1 MNHEY and CDR2 SMNVEV (reference sequence). The CDR3 loop is CASSPLRAGEETQYF. CDR3 sequence (DNA): TGTGCCAGCAGTCCGCTTCGGGCGGGGGAAGAGACCCAGTACTTC.

The rearrangement joins TRBV10-3 to TRBJ2-7, with D perhaps matching TRBD2 (5 bases). Germline V lookup: CDR1 ENHRY, CDR2 SYGVKD. V was shortened by 11 bases and J by 0 bases, with 17 bases between the two germline ends. The length of the CDR3 is 14 residues. The CDR3 is CAAGGAESSYEQYF. CDR3 DNA sequence: TGTGCCGCGGGTGGTGCGGAGAGCTCCTACGAGCAGTACTTC.

The V gene is TRBV5-1, the J gene TRBJ1-2, with D unclear. V lost 0 bases, J lost 3 bases, and 9 bases lay in between. The CDR3 is 14 amino acids. CDR1 and CDR2 (germline): SGHRS, YFSETQ. The CDR3 DNA follows: TGCGCCAGCAGCTTGGACGGCGGGGACTATGGCTACACCTTC. Amino acid sequence: CASSLDGGDYGYTF. Full variable domain (outside the CDR3, taken from reference TRBV5-1 and TRBJ1-2): KAGVTQTPRYLIKTRGQQVTLSCSPISGHRSVSWYQQTPGQGLQFLFEYFSETQRNKGNFPGRFSGRQFSNSRSEMNVSTLELGDSALYLCASSLDGGDYGYTFGSGTRLTVV.

V gene TRBV9 combines with J gene TRBJ1-2; D might be TRBD1 (5 bases). This CDR3 comprises 14 residues. Germline CDR1 is SGDLS and CDR2 is YYNGEE. V was pared by 0 bases and J by 2 bases, with 8 bases between. The CDR3 protein is CASSVGQNNYGYTF. In DNA form, the CDR3 reads TGTGCCAGCAGCGTAGGACAGAACAACTATGGCTACACCTTC.

J is TRBJ1-1 and V is TRBV3-1; D is unclear. Trimming cost V 4 bases and J 0 bases, with 15 bases left between them. CDR1 is LGHDT and CDR2 is YNNKEL in the germline V gene (reference sequence). The CDR3 length is 16 residues. This chain's CDR3 is CASSRGLRPVNTEAFF. The DNA for the CDR3 is TGTGCCAGCAGCCGCGGCCTCCGCCCCGTGAACACTGAAGCTTTCTTT.

J is TRBJ2-1 and V is TRBV6-2 or TRBV6-3; TRBD2 aligns across 8 bases. The CDR3 sequence is 15 residues long. V lost 6 bases, J lost 6 bases, and 10 bases stayed unmatched. Germline CDR1 reads MNHEY; CDR2 reads SVGEGT. The DNA of the CDR3 is TGTGCCAGCAGCCGCACTAGCGGCATGGGCAATGAGCAGTTCTTC. This translates into CASSRTSGMGNEQFF.

This clonotype appeared a few times. This chain connects TRBV10-2 to TRBJ2-7, with D perhaps matching TRBD1 (6 bases). Germline assignment: CDR1 WSHSY and CDR2 SAAADI. The V end was cut by 4 bases, the J end by 0 bases, with 13 bases between. The CDR3 covers 15 residues. CDR3 residues: CASSVGTRSSYEQYF. As DNA, the CDR3 is TGCGCCAGCAGTGTCGGGACACGGAGCTCCTACGAGCAGTACTTC.

This clonotype was counted ten times or more. The J gene is TRBJ1-1, the V gene TRBV2; D gene ambiguous. CDR3 length: 13 residues. V was shortened by 6 bases and J by 1 base, with 9 bases between the two germline ends. Germline V gives CDR1 SNHLY, CDR2 FYNNEI. For the CDR3, the DNA is TGTGCCAGCAGCGCATCGGGGAACACTGAAGCTTTCTTT. Translated: CASSASGNTEAFF.

The V and J genes are TRBV7-2 and TRBJ1-4; D unresolved. The V gene's germline CDR1 is SGHTA and CDR2 FQGNSA. The CDR3 is made up of 17 amino acids. V lost 1 base and J 8 bases, leaving 20 bases between the germline ends. The CDR3 DNA is TGTGCCAGCAGCTTAGGGCCTCGACGGGCAAGTGGGGAAAAACTGTTTTTT. Translation: CASSLGPRRASGEKLFF.

This clonotype showed up just a few times. The genes are TRBV5-4 and TRBJ2-5; 12 bases are a match to TRBD2. The DNA end lines up better with TRBJ2-1; the J call may be wrong. This CDR3 spans 15 amino acids. CDR1 and CDR2 (germline): SGHNT, YYREEE (reference sequence). The CDR3 sequence is CASSLGLAGEAEQFF. The CDR3 DNA follows: TGTGCCAGCAGCTTGGGACTAGCGGGAGAGGCTGAGCAGTTCTTC.

The chain employs TRBV10-3 and TRBJ2-5, with D possibly matching TRBD1 (6 bases). In germline, CDR1 is ENHRY, CDR2 SYGVKD. The V gene lost 3 bases and the J gene lost 5 bases, with 19 bases spanning the gap. The CDR3 is 16 amino acids. CDR3 loop: CAISDGATGMWETQYF. In DNA, the CDR3 is TGTGCCATCAGTGACGGGGCAACAGGGATGTGGGAGACCCAGTACTTC.

The rearrangement joins TRBV9 to TRBJ2-1; 7 bases map to TRBD1. The CDR3 has 16 residues. With 0 bases clipped from V and 4 bases from J, the junction kept 7 bases outside the gene matches. Germline V gene data show CDR1 as SGDLS and CDR2 as YYNGEE. The CDR3 nucleotides are TGTGCCAGCAGCGTAGGACAGGGATCAAAATACAATGAGCAGTTCTTC. Translated: CASSVGQGSKYNEQFF.

In this sample, this clonotype turned up a few times. This rearrangement joins TRBV12-3 or TRBV12-4 to TRBJ2-5; D unclear. This CDR3 has 13 amino acids. V was trimmed by 3 bases and J by 4 bases, leaving 9 bases between them. CDR3 amino acids: CASSFQAPETQYF. DNA for the CDR3: TGTGCCAGCAGTTTCCAAGCCCCAGAGACCCAGTACTTC.

The chain joins TRBV20-1 to TRBJ1-2; D gene uncertain. Trimming cost V 6 bases and J 4 bases, with 9 bases left between them. The CDR3 runs 11 residues. Germline CDR1 reads DFQATT; CDR2 reads SNEGSKA (reference sequence). DNA of the CDR3: TGCAGTGCACGGACGGCCTATGGCTACACCTTC. This translates into CSARTAYGYTF.

This clonotype occurred once. This sequence joins TRBV5-1 and TRBJ2-1, with 9 bases that match TRBD1. This CDR3 is built from 12 residues. V was clipped by 4 bases and J by 9 bases; unmatched bases: 2. Germline lookup yields CDR1 SGHRS and CDR2 YFSETQ. This CDR3 reads CASSRGQGEQFF. The CDR3 DNA sequence: TGCGCCAGCAGCAGGGGACAGGGTGAGCAGTTCTTC.

This clonotype was counted only a few times. An end of the junction does not agree with germline; a read error may underlie this. This chain uses TRBV7-9 with TRBJ1-5; D possibly corresponds to TRBD1 (5 bases). The germline gives CDR1 SEHNR, CDR2 FQNEAQ (reference sequence). The CDR3 loop spans 13 amino acids. The CDR3 DNA reads as TGTGCCCGCAGCTTAGAAGGGGATCAGCCCCAGCATTTT. Translation gives CARSLEGDQPQHF.